The 30 T cell receptor beta chains given below trace back to one sample, sequenced in a study of CD8 T cells in ankylosing spondylitis. General study results and limits: The study identified a TCR beta motif of fewer than 10 highly homologous variants that appeared characteristic of ankylosing spondylitis blood.

Using its own MiXCR run on the 5' RACE reads, TCRdb lists one record per CDR3 protein. The sample comprises approximately 150,000 distinct CDR3 sequences, roughly a sixth of which are singletons, and roughly a third rests with the top ten. These receptors have no known antigen. The sample taken for sequencing was blood, either unsorted or a sorted T cell fraction (not recorded which). Source of these receptors: a male donor with ankylosing spondylitis.

This rearrangement joins TRBV10-3 to TRBJ2-7; no reliable D call. With 7 bases removed from V and 2 bases from J, the gap between germline ends came to 15 bases. Germline lookup yields CDR1 ENHRY and CDR2 SYGVKD. This CDR3 contains 14 residues. The CDR3: CAIKVEDRPYEQYF. DNA of the CDR3: TGTGCCATCAAAGTTGAGGACCGTCCCTACGAGCAGTACTTC.

This chain uses TRBV4-1 with TRBJ2-3; no clear D. Germline loops: CDR1 MGHRA, CDR2 YSYEKL. The CDR3 loop spans 13 amino acids. Between the trimmed V and J ends, which lost 1 base and 4 bases, there was a span of 6 bases. CDR3 in amino acids: CASSQVGADTQYF. The CDR3 DNA follows: TGCGCCAGCAGCCAAGTGGGCGCAGATACGCAGTATTTT.

In its sample, this clonotype was seen once. The chain links TRBV20-1 to TRBJ2-1; TRBD1 matches at 11 bases. There are 18 residues in the CDR3. With 6 bases clipped from V and 0 bases from J, the junction kept 13 bases outside the gene matches. Germline V CDR1 and CDR2: DFQATT, SNEGSKA (reference sequence). The CDR3 nucleotides read TGCAGTGCCAAGACCCCGGGCGGGACAGGGGGCTCCTACAATGAGCAGTTCTTC. Translation: CSAKTPGGTGGSYNEQFF.

The J gene is TRBJ2-3, the V gene TRBV20-1; 14 bases line up with TRBD2. The CDR3 length is 18 residues. CDR1 and CDR2 (germline): DFQATT, SNEGSKA (reference sequence). After removal of 6 bases from V and 2 bases from J, the junction contained 13 bases not matched to a gene. CDR3: CSATKGLAGVKYTDTQYF. The CDR3 nucleotides are TGCAGTGCAACTAAGGGACTAGCGGGAGTCAAGTACACAGATACGCAGTATTTT.

This clonotype was recorded many times. The gene calls are TRBV29-1 and TRBJ2-1; 9 bases fit TRBD2. Trimming at V came to 7 bases and at J to 7 bases, leaving 5 bases not matched to a gene. Germline CDR1 SQVTM, CDR2 ANQGSEA. The CDR3 length is 12 residues. CDR3 in DNA: TGCAGCGGGGAGGGACTAGCTAATGAGCAGTTCTTC. It is translated as CSGEGLANEQFF.

In this sample, this clonotype turned up a few times. The chain couples TRBV6-2 or TRBV6-3 to TRBJ2-4, with D perhaps matching TRBD2 (5 bases). This CDR3 spans 17 amino acids. V was clipped by 7 bases and J by 4 bases, with 23 bases between them. Germline values: CDR1 MNHEY, CDR2 SVGEGT. The DNA of the CDR3 is TGTGCCAGCACTCAACTAGGATCCGGCGCGGCTAAAAACATTCAGTACTTC. Amino acids: CASTQLGSGAAKNIQYF.

This clonotype came up a few times. The V call is TRBV27, the J call TRBJ2-5; 7 positions agree with TRBD2. The germline V gene encodes CDR1 MNHEY and CDR2 SMNVEV (reference sequence). J was trimmed by 4 bases and V by 7 bases; bases with no gene match: 24. This CDR3 is 19 amino acids long. CDR3 nucleotide sequence: TGTGCCAGCACCTCTATCGCCGCTAGCGGTACAAGGTGGGGAGAGACCCAGTACTTC. This codes for CASTSIAASGTRWGETQYF.

This clonotype was observed a few times. This chain's CDR3 is CASSVAGGNQPQHF. CDR3 sequence (DNA): TGTGCCAGCAGCGTAGCTGGGGGCAATCAGCCCCAGCATTTT. The chain carries TRBV9 and TRBJ1-5, with D uncertain. The V end lost 0 bases, the J end lost 2 bases, and 6 bases lay between the germline ends. The germline V gene encodes CDR1 SGDLS and CDR2 YYNGEE. This CDR3 region has 14 residues.

The table lists this clonotype with a few counts. The J gene is TRBJ2-2, the V gene TRBV3-1; the D gene is possibly TRBD2 (6 bases). The germline V gene has CDR1 LGHDT and CDR2 YNNKEL (reference sequence). The CDR3 is 17 residues long. With 2 bases removed from V and 5 bases from J, the gap between germline ends came to 18 bases. Here the CDR3 reads CASSQRLDSGGTGELFF. The CDR3 DNA sequence: TGTGCCAGCAGCCAAAGGTTGGACTCCGGGGGAACCGGGGAGCTGTTTTTT.

This clonotype came up a few times. This chain joins TRBV27 and TRBJ2-1; the D gene is possibly TRBD2 (6 bases). The length of the CDR3 is 16 residues. V was shortened by 6 bases and J by 2 bases, with 17 bases between the two germline ends. From germline, CDR1 is MNHEY and CDR2 SMNVEV (reference sequence). The CDR3 DNA reads as TGTGCCAGCAGCCCATCGAAGTCGGGAGCCTACAATGAGCAGTTCTTC. It translates to CASSPSKSGAYNEQFF.

Points on this clonotype: A read error is possible here, since a much larger clone lies one base away. V usage is TRBV4-1 and J usage is TRBJ2-7; D is ambiguous. Per the germline V gene, CDR1 is MGHRA and CDR2 is YSYEKL. This CDR3 comprises 15 residues. The CDR3 DNA is TGCGCCAGCAGCCAAGATAGCAGGAGCTCCAACGAGCAGTACTTC. Translated: CASSQDSRSSNEQYF.

Many counts were recorded for this clonotype. V is TRBV12-3 or TRBV12-4 and J is TRBJ2-1; 15 bases are a match to TRBD2. The CDR3 consists of 19 residues. The J segment lost 0 bases and the V segment lost 3 bases, leaving 6 bases of the junction unmatched. The CDR3 is CASSFGLAGGRSSYNEQFF. The DNA for the CDR3 is TGTGCCAGCAGTTTCGGACTAGCGGGAGGGCGAAGCTCCTACAATGAGCAGTTCTTC.

This clonotype was picked up one time. J is TRBJ2-7 and V is TRBV27; D ambiguous. Germline V CDR1 and CDR2: MNHEY, SMNVEV (reference sequence). The CDR3 is made up of 13 amino acids. Trimming removed 4 bases from V and 3 bases from J, with 10 bases in between. The CDR3 protein is CASSSLTDYEQYF. DNA of the CDR3: TGTGCCAGCAGTTCTTTGACCGACTACGAGCAGTACTTC.

The rearrangement joins TRBV7-9 to TRBJ2-1; tentatively, D is TRBD1 or TRBD2 (6 bases each). Trimming stripped 4 bases from V and 9 bases from J, with 25 bases between. This CDR3 region has 17 residues. Germline V lookup: CDR1 SEHNR, CDR2 FQNEAQ (reference sequence). The CDR3 sequence is CASSSTLGGPLASEQFF. The CDR3 DNA reads TGTGCCAGCAGCTCTACCCTTGGGGGCCCACTAGCCAGTGAGCAGTTCTTC.

The rearrangement links TRBV5-1 to TRBJ2-5; the match to TRBD2 covers 7 bases. The CDR3 is 16 residues long. V shed 6 bases and J 4 bases; nucleotides not matched to a gene: 15. Germline V gives CDR1 SGHRS, CDR2 YFSETQ. For the CDR3, the DNA is TGCGCCAGCACCTTCCTGTCTGGCAGGGAGGGAGAGACCCAGTACTTC. It encodes CASTFLSGREGETQYF.

V is TRBV12-3 or TRBV12-4 and J is TRBJ2-2; the D gene is possibly TRBD1 (6 bases). The CDR3 consists of 15 residues. V was pared by 6 bases and J by 8 bases, with 19 bases between. CDR3 sequence: CASSDPAGQLGELFF. The CDR3 coding sequence is TGTGCCAGCAGCGACCCCGCAGGACAGTTGGGGGAGCTGTTTTTT.

This clonotype was observed a few times. The chain uses TRBV3-1 and TRBJ2-7; 8 bases line up with TRBD1. From germline, CDR1 is LGHDT and CDR2 YNNKEL (reference sequence). The CDR3 is 13 amino acids. Trimming took 4 bases from V and 6 from J; bases not matched to a gene: 5. CDR3 sequence: CASSPRTGSEQYF. Written as DNA, the CDR3 is TGTGCCAGCAGCCCGCGGACAGGGAGCGAGCAGTACTTC.

The chain combines TRBV12-3 or TRBV12-4 with TRBJ1-1, with unresolved D. The V and J ends lost 3 bases and 2 bases respectively, with 10 bases between them. There are 14 residues in the CDR3. Written as DNA, the CDR3 is TGTGCCAGCAGTTTGGTCAGCGCCAACACTGAAGCTTTCTTT. Amino acid sequence: CASSLVSANTEAFF.

In this sample, this clonotype turned up a few times. The V and J genes are TRBV28 and TRBJ2-1; 12 bases are a match to TRBD2. Germline CDR1 reads MDHEN; CDR2 reads SYDVKM. The CDR3 extends over 16 amino acids. V shed 5 bases, J shed 7 bases, and the junction held 9 bases outside the gene matches. The CDR3 DNA sequence: TGTGCCAGCAGTCCCTGGACTAGCGGGATTGATAATGAGCAGTTCTTC. It yields the protein CASSPWTSGIDNEQFF.

The table lists this clonotype with a few counts. The chain joins TRBV5-5 to TRBJ2-7; 8 positions match TRBD1. Germline V gives CDR1 SGHKS, CDR2 YYEKEE (reference sequence). There are 16 residues in the CDR3. The ends lost 0 bases at V and 3 bases at J; junction bases unmatched: 8. The CDR3 reads CASSLGQATGGYEQYF. CDR3 DNA: TGTGCCAGCAGCTTGGGCCAGGCAACAGGGGGCTACGAGCAGTACTTC.

The chain carries TRBV10-3 and TRBJ2-7; D is unresolved. V shed 8 bases and J shed 4 bases, with 9 bases lying between them. Germline CDR1 ENHRY, CDR2 SYGVKD. CDR3 length equals 11 residues. The CDR3 DNA is TGTGCCATCTCCCCAAGGTACGAGCAGTACTTC. Its protein is CAISPRYEQYF.

This clonotype has more than one count but fewer than ten. The chain uses TRBV19 and TRBJ2-1; 8 bases are a match to TRBD2. The germline V gene encodes CDR1 LNHDA and CDR2 SQIVND (reference sequence). V gave up 3 bases and J gave up 9 bases; unmatched junction bases: 7. The length of the CDR3 is 14 residues. CDR3: CASSIERERVEQFF. The CDR3 DNA is TGTGCCAGTAGTATCGAGCGGGAGAGGGTTGAGCAGTTCTTC.

This clonotype was detected a few times. The rearrangement uses TRBV4-2 and TRBJ1-5, with TRBD1 matching over 7 bases. V lost 0 bases, J lost 1 base, and 9 bases stayed unmatched. There are 18 residues in the CDR3. CDR1 LGHNA and CDR2 YNFKEQ come from the germline V gene. This CDR3 reads CASSQDGVVRGSNQPQHF. The CDR3 nucleotides are TGTGCCAGCAGCCAAGATGGGGTTGTCAGGGGGAGCAATCAGCCCCAGCATTTT.

This rearrangement joins TRBV27 to TRBJ2-5; D may correspond to TRBD1 or TRBD2 (5 bases each). CDR1 and CDR2 from the germline V gene are MNHEY and SMNVEV (reference sequence). The CDR3 extends over 13 amino acids. V lost 6 bases and J lost 10, with 18 bases in between. CDR3 DNA: TGTGCCAGCAGATCCGGGACCCTGAGAGACCAGTACTTC. Translated, it gives CASRSGTLRDQYF.

This sequence joins TRBV5-1 and TRBJ2-1, with no clear D. V gave up 5 bases and J gave up 2 bases, with 20 bases separating them. Germline lookup yields CDR1 SGHRS and CDR2 YFSETQ. This CDR3 is built from 17 residues. CDR3 sequence: CASSPSAVSSTYNEQFF. In DNA, the CDR3 is TGCGCCAGCAGTCCCTCGGCAGTCTCGTCGACCTACAATGAGCAGTTCTTC.

The gene calls are TRBV12-3 or TRBV12-4 and TRBJ1-1, with a tentative D call TRBD1 (5 bases). CDR3 size: 15 residues. Trimming took 6 bases from V and 2 from J, leaving 16 bases between them. The CDR3 bases are TGTGCCAGCAGCCATATACGGACATTTAACACTGAAGCTTTCTTT. Amino acids: CASSHIRTFNTEAFF.

The table lists this clonotype with a few counts. The J gene is TRBJ1-5, the V gene TRBV27; a possible D gene is TRBD1 (6 bases). Trimming cost V 5 bases and J 0 bases, with 11 bases left between them. Per the germline V gene, CDR1 is MNHEY and CDR2 is SMNVEV (reference sequence). The CDR3 totals 15 residues. DNA for the CDR3: TGTGCCAGCAGTCCGGACAGTTATAGCAATCAGCCCCAGCATTTT. Translating it yields CASSPDSYSNQPQHF.

The chain is built from TRBV7-6 and TRBJ1-1; D possibly corresponds to TRBD1 (6 bases). This CDR3 comprises 15 residues. In germline, CDR1 is SGHVS, CDR2 FNYEAQ. The ends were cut back, 6 bases at V and 0 bases at J, with 14 bases in the middle. CDR3 protein: CASSLRDNMNTEAFF. CDR3 bases: TGTGCCAGCAGTCTCCGGGACAACATGAACACTGAAGCTTTCTTT.

V is TRBV2 and J is TRBJ1-5, with 7 bases identical to TRBD1. The CDR3 sequence is 16 residues long. Germline V gene data show CDR1 as SNHLY and CDR2 as FYNNEI. J lost 5 bases, V lost 5 bases, and 12 bases had no gene match. CDR3 loop: CASSRTVYQGDQPQHF. The CDR3 bases are TGTGCCAGCAGTCGAACTGTTTATCAGGGGGATCAGCCCCAGCATTTT.

The chain employs TRBV20-1 and TRBJ2-1, with D perhaps TRBD2 (5 bases). The length of the CDR3 is 14 residues. V was pared by 3 bases and J by 6 bases, with 15 bases between. From germline, CDR1 is DFQATT and CDR2 SNEGSKA (reference sequence). CDR3 nucleotide sequence: TGCAGTGCTAGCGCGACTACTTTTGGCAATGAGCAGTTCTTC. Its translation: CSASATTFGNEQFF.